The sequence of this T cell receptor beta chain was determined in a study of graft-versus-host responses after intestinal transplantation. For the study at large: Transplant recipients had multivisceral, liver-intestinal, or isolated intestinal grafts. Study-level points and caveats: Early post-transplant falls in HvG clones accompanied the peak levels of circulating GvH clones. Ileal or blood samples showed some GvH clones first, and such clones were also found in recipient marrow.

Assay: immunoSEQ multiplex PCR; the TCRdb copy retains only in-frame clones and omits some. In the table there are approximately 12,000 clones, over 70% of which are singletons. The V and J ends lost 4 bases and 6 bases respectively, with 14 bases between them. This CDR3 contains 14 residues. The germline V gene has CDR1 SGDLS and CDR2 YYNGEE. With regard to this clone: Its antigen remains unknown.

The source is a human patient who received an intestinal transplant, so some T cells may come from the graft donor. The sequenced sample was PBMCs, obtained roughly 19 weeks after transplant. The chain recombines TRBV9 with TRBJ2-1; either TRBD1 or TRBD2 may fit D (6 bases each). CDR3 in DNA: TGTGCCAGCAGCCCCCTCGGGGGCTTCAATGAGCAGTTCTTC. Amino acid sequence: CASSPLGGFNEQFF. Combining the CDR3 with reference TRBV9 and TRBJ2-1 gives the whole variable domain DSGVTQTPKHLITATGQRVTLRCSPRSGDLSVYWYQQSLDQGLQFLIQYYNGEERAKGNILERFSAQQFPDLHSELNLSSLELGDSALYFCASSPLGGFNEQFFGPGTRLTVL.